The T cell receptor beta chain described here comes from a study of T cell repertoires in cytomegalovirus infection. CDR3 length equals 15 residues. Looked up from germline, CDR1 is MNHEY and CDR2 is SVGEGT. Trimming took off 3 bases at V and 0 bases at J, with 11 bases between the two ends. A single record per CDR3 protein comes from TCRdb applying MiXCR to the reads. This table has about 160,000 distinct CDR3 sequences, 20% to 25% appearing once. On this clonotype: The antigen is not known.

The J gene is TRBJ1-1, the V gene TRBV6-2 or TRBV6-3; the D is unclear. The sample in question was CD8+ T cells from cultured PBMCs, obtained from culture after CMV antigen stimulation. This TCR derives from a human donor in good health (CMV status not recorded). Some clones in this sample may be carry-over from other donors' samples. DNA of the CDR3: TGTGCCAGCAGTTATACGAGGGTTATGAACACTGAAGCTTTCTTT. This sequence encodes CASSYTRVMNTEAFF.